The 5 T cell receptor beta chains given below trace back to one sample, sequenced in a study of shared clonotypes between healthy human individuals. Assay used: immunoSEQ multiplex PCR; TCRdb lists only in-frame clones, some missing. The sample holds more than 2 million clones, about 94% seen once. Source material: naive CD4+ T cells sorted from blood. Subset defined: CD45RA+ positively selected. These receptor sequences come from a man younger than 35 in good health.

The gene calls are TRBV10-3 and TRBJ1-5, with 8 bases fitting TRBD1. Germline V lookup: CDR1 ENHRY, CDR2 SYGVKD. V gave up 9 bases and J gave up 2 bases; unmatched junction bases: 9. CDR3 length: 15 residues. The CDR3 DNA reads TGTGCCATACGACAGGGGTTGAGCGGCAATCAGCCCCAGCATTTT. Its translation: CAIRQGLSGNQPQHF.

The V and J genes are TRBV20-1 and TRBJ1-1; D perhaps matches TRBD1 (5 bases). This CDR3 contains 11 residues. The V and J ends lost 3 bases and 6 bases respectively, with 8 bases between them. Germline CDR1 and CDR2: DFQATT and SNEGSKA (reference sequence). The CDR3 sequence: CSASTGPEAFF. In DNA, the CDR3 is TGCAGTGCTAGTACAGGTCCTGAAGCTTTCTTT.

The chain carries TRBV4-3 and TRBJ2-4; 8 nucleotides align to TRBD2. The CDR3 is 15 amino acids. Germline assignment: CDR1 LGHNA and CDR2 YSLEER. Losses at the gene ends were 0 bases for V and 9 bases for J; bases not matched to a gene: 7. CDR3: CASSQDRAGDGIQYF. The CDR3 DNA follows: TGCGCCAGCAGCCAAGATAGAGCGGGAGACGGCATTCAGTACTTC.

V gene TRBV9 combines with J gene TRBJ2-1, with a possible D match to TRBD1 (5 bases). Trimming stripped 1 base from V and 7 bases from J, with 12 bases between. Per the germline V gene, CDR1 is SGDLS and CDR2 is YYNGEE. This CDR3 region has 14 residues. The CDR3 DNA sequence: TGTGCCAGCAGCGTAACGACAGTTTTGAATGAGCAGTTCTTC. Protein: CASSVTTVLNEQFF.

V and J are TRBV11-2 and TRBJ1-2, with 7 bases lining up with TRBD1. Germline CDR1 and CDR2: SGHAT and FQNNGV. With V trimmed by 5 bases and J by 2 bases, 5 bases remained unmatched. This CDR3 is built from 14 residues. CDR3 DNA sequence: TGTGCCAGCAGCCCCGGACAGGAGAACTATGGCTACACCTTC. It encodes CASSPGQENYGYTF.